These 17 T cell receptor beta chains were all obtained from the same sample, sequenced in a study of cytomegalovirus exposure and HLA in healthy donors. PCR primers comprised 60 Vbeta and 13 Jbeta primers. Sequenced by immunoSEQ multiplex PCR; TCRdb stores in-frame clones only, minus some. The table includes some 190,000 clones, 75% to 80% detected once. Material for sequencing was PBMCs. The source is a woman aged 25-40 years in good health and CMV-seropositive.

There are a few counts of this clone. The chain uses TRBV30 and TRBJ1-2; TRBD1 aligns across 9 bases. Germline trimming cut 4 bases from V and 1 base from J; bases unmatched to any gene: 7. CDR3 length equals 15 residues. The germline CDR1 and CDR2 sequences are GTSNPN and SVGIG (reference sequence). The CDR3 sequence is CAWTLQGAGNYGYTF. The DNA of the CDR3 is TGTGCCTGGACCCTACAGGGGGCGGGTAACTATGGCTACACCTTC.

The chain links TRBV15 to TRBJ1-1, with D perhaps TRBD1 (6 bases). CDR1 is LNHNV, CDR2 YYDKDF, per germline (reference sequence). This CDR3 region has 14 residues. V shed 6 bases and J shed 0 bases, with 11 bases lying between them. Here the CDR3 DNA reads TGTGCCACCAGTAAGGACAGAATGAACACTGAAGCTTTCTTT. It yields the protein CATSKDRMNTEAFF.

In this sample, this clone turned up a few times. The chain joins TRBV4-1 to TRBJ1-2; 8 bases match TRBD1. Germline V gene data show CDR1 as MGHRA and CDR2 as YSYEKL. CDR3 size: 15 residues. The trim removed 5 bases at V and 5 bases at J, leaving 10 bases unmatched. The CDR3 DNA sequence: TGCGCCAGCAGCAGGCGACAGACAGGGGCGTATGGCTACACCTTC. It encodes CASSRRQTGAYGYTF.

This clone was counted between two and nine times. The rearrangement joins TRBV10-3 to TRBJ2-7; the D is unclear. Per the germline V gene, CDR1 is ENHRY and CDR2 is SYGVKD. V lost 2 bases and J lost 6, with 14 bases in between. The CDR3 is made up of 14 amino acids. The CDR3 DNA follows: TGTGCCATCAGTGAGCCGACCCCATCGGGCGAGCAGTACTTC. Protein: CAISEPTPSGEQYF.

This clone has just one count. V is TRBV7-3 and J is TRBJ2-3; 8 positions agree with TRBD2. From germline, CDR1 is SGHTA and CDR2 FQGTGA. The CDR3 contains 16 residues. V gave up 2 bases and J gave up 2 bases; unmatched junction bases: 6. CDR3 sequence reads: CASSLEGGGNTDTQYF. CDR3 DNA sequence: TGTGCCAGCAGCTTAGAGGGCGGGGGGAACACAGATACGCAGTATTTT.

This chain joins TRBV10-2 and TRBJ1-2, with 7 nucleotides matching TRBD1. This CDR3 region has 15 residues. Trimming removed 6 bases from V and 6 bases from J; junction bases left unmatched: 13. CDR1 and CDR2 (germline): WSHSY, SAAADI. The CDR3 sequence is CASSPNLTGLNGYTF. As DNA, the CDR3 is TGCGCCAGCAGCCCCAACCTGACAGGGCTCAATGGCTACACCTTC.

J is TRBJ2-2 and V is TRBV5-4; 9 bases are shared with TRBD2. The CDR3 covers 15 residues. CDR1 and CDR2 from the germline V gene are SGHNT and YYREEE (reference sequence). Trimming cost V 4 bases and J 2 bases; bases outside gene matches: 3. The CDR3: CASSPGLANTGELFF. CDR3 nucleotides: TGTGCCAGCAGCCCGGGACTAGCCAACACCGGGGAGCTGTTTTTT.

This rearrangement joins TRBV28 to TRBJ1-3; D remains unclear. CDR1 MDHEN and CDR2 SYDVKM come from the germline V gene. The CDR3 length is 12 residues. Trimming took 8 bases from V and 4 from J, leaving 9 bases between them. The CDR3 protein is CASRRSGNTIYF. The CDR3 bases are TGTGCCAGCCGGAGGTCCGGAAACACCATATATTTT.

This clone was counted only a few times. This rearrangement joins TRBV6-1 to TRBJ2-3; D not certain. CDR1 is MNHNS and CDR2 is SASEGT in the germline V gene. This CDR3 is built from 12 residues. Trimming left V 8 bases short and J 2 bases short, with 8 bases between. CDR3 nucleotides: TGTGCCAGCGCGATGTACACAGATACGCAGTATTTT. It yields the protein CASAMYTDTQYF.

This chain connects TRBV18 to TRBJ1-2; D not certain. Germline assignment: CDR1 KGHSH and CDR2 LQKENI. The CDR3 length is 16 residues. V lost 5 bases and J lost 2, with 18 bases in between. CDR3 nucleotide sequence: TGTGCCAGCTCATCCTATTCACAAGAGACAAACTATGGCTACACCTTC. This encodes CASSSYSQETNYGYTF.

This chain uses TRBV7-2 with TRBJ2-5; perhaps TRBD1 as D (6 bases). This CDR3 has 13 residues. With 3 bases removed from V and 1 base from J, the gap between germline ends came to 6 bases. Germline CDR1 SGHTA, CDR2 FQGNSA. CDR3 nucleotide sequence: TGTGCCAGCAGCTTCAGGGGCCAAGAGACCCAGTACTTC. Its translation: CASSFRGQETQYF.

The chain couples TRBV5-1 to TRBJ2-5; possibly TRBD1 for D (5 bases). Germline lookup yields CDR1 SGHRS and CDR2 YFSETQ. Trimming pared 0 bases from V and 2 bases from J, leaving 8 bases between. The CDR3 has 14 amino acids. The CDR3 protein is CASSLATAQETQYF. In DNA, the CDR3 is TGCGCCAGCAGCTTGGCGACAGCACAAGAGACCCAGTACTTC.

The chain couples TRBV27 to TRBJ1-1; a possible D gene is TRBD1 (6 bases). The V end was cut by 5 bases, the J end by 11 bases, with 21 bases between. CDR3 length: 14 residues. Germline V gives CDR1 MNHEY, CDR2 SMNVEV (reference sequence). CDR3 protein: CASSRGGVEGKAFF. The CDR3 nucleotides read TGTGCCAGCAGTAGGGGGGGGGTGGAGGGGAAGGCTTTCTTT.

The chain carries TRBV7-2 and TRBJ2-1; the D gene is possibly TRBD2 (6 bases). The CDR3 loop spans 14 amino acids. CDR1 is SGHTA, CDR2 FQGNSA, per germline. V was cut by 3 bases and J by 7 bases, with 13 bases left in between. In DNA form, the CDR3 reads TGTGCCAGCAGCTTTCGTCGCGGGGAGAATGAGCAGTTCTTC. The encoded protein is CASSFRRGENEQFF.

The V and J genes are TRBV5-4 and TRBJ2-7; 7 bases fit TRBD1. Germline CDR1 SGHNT, CDR2 YYREEE (reference sequence). The CDR3 is 15 amino acids. The J segment lost 3 bases and the V segment lost 0 bases, leaving 6 bases of the junction unmatched. CDR3 nucleotide sequence: TGTGCCAGCAGCTTGGCGACAGGGCCTGGCTACGAGCAGTACTTC. The encoded protein is CASSLATGPGYEQYF. The variable domain in full, with the rest retrieved from reference TRBV5-4 and TRBJ2-7, is ETGVTQSPTHLIKTRGQQVTLRCSSQSGHNTVSWYQQALGQGPQFIFQYYREEENGRGNFPPRFSGLQFPNYSSELNVNALELDDSALYLCASSLATGPGYEQYFGPGTRLTVT.

The rearrangement uses TRBV7-2 and TRBJ1-4, with unresolved D. Germline assignment: CDR1 SGHTA and CDR2 FQGNSA. The CDR3 runs 13 residues. V lost 2 bases to trimming and J lost 7 bases, with 8 bases between them. In DNA, the CDR3 is TGTGCCAGCAGCTTATCTCTCAGTGAAAAACTGTTTTTT. Amino acids: CASSLSLSEKLFF.

The rearrangement uses TRBV30 and TRBJ2-7; the match to TRBD1 covers 7 bases. With V trimmed by 2 bases and J by 5 bases, 3 bases remained unmatched. The germline CDR1 and CDR2 sequences are GTSNPN and SVGIG (reference sequence). The length of the CDR3 is 12 residues. This CDR3 is CAWSMTGNEQYF. The CDR3 region has the DNA TGTGCCTGGAGTATGACAGGGAACGAGCAGTACTTC.